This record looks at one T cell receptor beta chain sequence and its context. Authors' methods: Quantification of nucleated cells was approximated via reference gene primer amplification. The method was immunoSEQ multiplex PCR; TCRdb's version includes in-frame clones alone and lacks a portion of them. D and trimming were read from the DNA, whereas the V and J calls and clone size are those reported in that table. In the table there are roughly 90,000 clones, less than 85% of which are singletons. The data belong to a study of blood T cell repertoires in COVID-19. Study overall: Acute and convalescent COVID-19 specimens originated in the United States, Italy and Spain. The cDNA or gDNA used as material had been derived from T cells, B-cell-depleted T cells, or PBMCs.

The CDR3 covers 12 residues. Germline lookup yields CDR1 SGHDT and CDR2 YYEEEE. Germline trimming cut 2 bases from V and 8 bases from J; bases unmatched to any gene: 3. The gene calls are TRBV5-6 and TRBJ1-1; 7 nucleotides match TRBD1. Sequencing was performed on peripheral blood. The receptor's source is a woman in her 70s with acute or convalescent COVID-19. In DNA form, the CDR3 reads TGTGCCAGCAGCTTTCTGGACAGGGAAGCTTTCTTT. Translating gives CASSFLDREAFF.